This TCR beta chain derives from a study of cytomegalovirus exposure and HLA in healthy donors. The length of the CDR3 is 12 residues. Trimming pared 0 bases from V and 11 bases from J, leaving 11 bases between. Germline CDR1 is SGHDT and CDR2 is YYEEEE. Study-wide points: Excluded were some V segments that proved indistinguishable, including TRBV6-2 and TRBV6-3. Later analysis identified 16,951 TCR beta sequences associated with HLA alleles, using a false discovery rate threshold of 0.05. The study put about 180 TCR beta chains on its list as cytomegalovirus-associated.

The PCR had 60 Vbeta and 13 Jbeta primers. Per the study methods: An analysis performed later counted 73 million or so unique TCR beta chains (approximately 12 million of them shared). Profiled with immunoSEQ multiplex PCR; TCRdb holds only in-frame clones, not every one. The DNA was the basis for D and trimming; V, J and clone size are from that table. Of 55,000 to 65,000 clones detected, approximately 79% appear once; the ten largest clones hold less than 3.5%. On this clone: The target antigen is unknown.

Material for sequencing was PBMCs. The rearrangement joins TRBV5-6 to TRBJ1-1; no clear D. This TCR was recovered from a woman between 25 and 40 years old in good health and CMV-seronegative. This chain's CDR3 is CASSLVSGGAFF. The CDR3 coding sequence is TGTGCCAGCAGCTTGGTTTCGGGAGGCGCTTTCTTT. Using reference TRBV5-6 and TRBJ1-1 for the parts outside the CDR3, the full variable domain is DAGVTQSPTHLIKTRGQQVTLRCSPKSGHDTVSWYQQALGQGPQFIFQYYEEEERQRGNFPDRFSGHQFPNYSSELNVNALLLGDSALYLCASSLVSGGAFFGQGTRLTVV.